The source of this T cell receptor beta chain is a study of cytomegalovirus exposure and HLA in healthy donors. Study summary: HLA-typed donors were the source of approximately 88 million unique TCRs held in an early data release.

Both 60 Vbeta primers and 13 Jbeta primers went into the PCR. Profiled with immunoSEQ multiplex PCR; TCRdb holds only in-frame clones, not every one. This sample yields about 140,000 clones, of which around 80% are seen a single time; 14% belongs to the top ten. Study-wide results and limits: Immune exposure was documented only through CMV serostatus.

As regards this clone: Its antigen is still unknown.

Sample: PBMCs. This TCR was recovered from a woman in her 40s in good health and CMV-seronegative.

The CDR3 region is CASSETGGGFNEQFF. CDR3 DNA sequence: TGTGCCAGCAGCGAAACAGGGGGAGGTTTTAATGAGCAGTTCTTC. This chain connects TRBV28 to TRBJ2-1; 8 bases map to TRBD1. This CDR3 is 15 amino acids long. With V trimmed by 6 bases and J by 7 bases, 11 bases remained unmatched. Germline loops: CDR1 MDHEN, CDR2 SYDVKM.